The 23 T cell receptor beta chains reported below all come from one sample, sequenced in a study of early T cells in non-severe SARS-CoV-2 infection. TCRdb processed the 5' RACE reads anew with MiXCR; each CDR3 protein has one entry. Here the sample spans around 60,000 distinct CDR3 sequences, approximately 11% being singletons. This specimen consisted of whole blood, obtained at baseline. These receptors all stem from an adult who was a healthcare worker with PCR-confirmed SARS-CoV-2 infection or an uninfected control (not recorded which).

The rearrangement joins TRBV12-3 or TRBV12-4 to TRBJ2-3; TRBD1 agrees at 7 bases. The CDR3 consists of 15 residues. Trimming at V came to 4 bases and at J to 4 bases, leaving 8 bases not matched to a gene. CDR3 amino acids: CASSSGTVSPDTQYF. CDR3 DNA sequence: TGTGCCAGCAGTTCCGGGACAGTATCTCCAGATACGCAGTATTTT.

This clonotype was detected ten times or more. This chain connects TRBV11-2 to TRBJ2-1; TRBD1 is a possible D gene (5 bases). The germline V gene encodes CDR1 SGHAT and CDR2 FQNNGV. The CDR3 covers 14 residues. The ends were cut back, 0 bases at V and 10 bases at J, with 13 bases in the middle. CDR3: CASSLDDSPQEQFF. The CDR3 DNA reads TGTGCCAGCAGCTTAGACGACAGCCCTCAGGAGCAGTTCTTC.

The rearrangement joins TRBV5-1 to TRBJ2-2, with D hard to call. Germline V CDR1 and CDR2: SGHRS, YFSETQ. V was shortened by 0 bases and J by 5 bases, with 8 bases between the two germline ends. CDR3 length: 14 residues. CDR3 nucleotide sequence: TGCGCCAGCAGCTTGGAACCCGTTACCGGGGAGCTGTTTTTT. Translation gives CASSLEPVTGELFF. The full variable domain, its missing parts supplied by reference TRBV5-1 and TRBJ2-2, is KAGVTQTPRYLIKTRGQQVTLSCSPISGHRSVSWYQQTPGQGLQFLFEYFSETQRNKGNFPGRFSGRQFSNSRSEMNVSTLELGDSALYLCASSLEPVTGELFFGEGSRLTVL.

This clonotype came up a few times. The V call is TRBV15, the J call TRBJ2-3; D perhaps matches TRBD2 (7 bases). Germline CDR1 is LNHNV and CDR2 is YYDKDF (reference sequence). V was trimmed by 1 base and J by 1 base, leaving 12 bases between them. The CDR3 spans 16 residues. The DNA of the CDR3 is TGTGCCACCAGCAGAGCGGCGGGGGCCCGCACAGATACGCAGTATTTT. Encoded protein: CATSRAAGARTDTQYF.

In DNA form, the CDR3 reads TGTGCCAGCTCGACAGGCCACTACGAGCAGTACTTC. Residues: CASSTGHYEQYF. The genes are TRBV12-3 or TRBV12-4 and TRBJ2-7; maybe TRBD1 (6 bases). This CDR3 is built from 12 residues. V was clipped by 8 bases and J by 3 bases, with 11 bases between them.

This clonotype was found a few times. The chain uses TRBV7-9 and TRBJ1-1; 10 bases line up with TRBD1. V shed 1 base, J shed 10 bases, and the junction held 6 bases outside the gene matches. The CDR3 length is 14 residues. Per the germline V gene, CDR1 is SEHNR and CDR2 is FQNEAQ (reference sequence). This chain's CDR3 is CASSLEGTGAAAFF. CDR3 nucleotide sequence: TGTGCCAGCAGCTTAGAGGGGACAGGGGCGGCAGCTTTCTTT.

This clonotype was counted only a few times. This sequence joins TRBV4-1 and TRBJ1-2; a possible D gene is TRBD1 (5 bases). Trimming took 0 bases from V and 5 from J, leaving 19 bases between them. The CDR3 has 17 amino acids. The V gene's germline CDR1 is MGHRA and CDR2 YSYEKL. The CDR3 nucleotides are TGCGCCAGCAGCCAAGAAGGGATGGGACGGAGTGGGTATGGCTACACCTTC. Translation gives CASSQEGMGRSGYGYTF.

The chain joins TRBV10-3 to TRBJ1-1; D is undetermined. The CDR3 contains 13 residues. V was trimmed by 10 bases and J by 1 base, leaving 13 bases between them. Germline values: CDR1 ENHRY, CDR2 SYGVKD. The CDR3 sequence: CATVEHQNTEAFF. The CDR3 DNA sequence: TGTGCCACCGTGGAACACCAGAACACTGAAGCTTTCTTT.

The table lists this clonotype with many counts. The chain has TRBV12-3 or TRBV12-4 and TRBJ2-5; the match to TRBD1 covers 7 bases. Trimming at V came to 7 bases and at J to 5 bases, leaving 10 bases not matched to a gene. The CDR3 length is 14 residues. The CDR3 loop reads CASTLGQAGETQYF. The DNA for the CDR3 is TGTGCCAGCACCCTAGGACAGGCGGGTGAGACCCAGTACTTC.

V is TRBV7-2 and J is TRBJ2-2; unclear D gene. Germline values: CDR1 SGHTA, CDR2 FQGNSA. This CDR3 has 16 amino acids. Trimming cost V 3 bases and J 6 bases, with 17 bases left between them. CDR3 sequence reads: CASSFRPLTQAGELFF. In DNA form, the CDR3 reads TGTGCCAGCAGCTTTAGGCCCCTCACCCAGGCCGGGGAGCTGTTTTTT.

V gene TRBV7-2 combines with J gene TRBJ1-2, with D maybe TRBD1 (5 bases). The CDR3 loop spans 15 amino acids. Germline lookup yields CDR1 SGHTA and CDR2 FQGNSA. The V end lost 3 bases, the J end lost 2 bases, and 13 bases lay between the germline ends. The CDR3 DNA reads TGTGCCAGCAGCTTGTCCATGGGACGGAACTATGGCTACACCTTC. Encoded protein: CASSLSMGRNYGYTF.

This clonotype was observed a handful of times. The chain uses TRBV7-9 and TRBJ2-7; possible D gene TRBD1, 5 bases. The CDR3 has 14 amino acids. Trimming stripped 0 bases from V and 7 bases from J, with 13 bases between. Germline CDR1 and CDR2: SEHNR and FQNEAQ (reference sequence). The CDR3 DNA follows: TGTGCCAGCAGCTTAGCCTCAGGGCTGTGGGAGCAGTACTTC. It yields the protein CASSLASGLWEQYF.

Only a few counts were recorded for this clonotype. The chain carries TRBV5-1 and TRBJ2-1; 9 bases match TRBD2. The CDR3 totals 15 residues. The V segment lost 2 bases and the J segment 3 bases; nucleotides outside the gene matches: 3. Germline V CDR1 and CDR2: SGHRS, YFSETQ. Here the CDR3 DNA reads TGCGCCAGCAGCTTACCTAGCGGGGTCTACAATGAGCAGTTCTTC. This encodes CASSLPSGVYNEQFF. Together with reference TRBV5-1 and TRBJ2-1, the CDR3 gives the full variable domain: KAGVTQTPRYLIKTRGQQVTLSCSPISGHRSVSWYQQTPGQGLQFLFEYFSETQRNKGNFPGRFSGRQFSNSRSEMNVSTLELGDSALYLCASSLPSGVYNEQFFGPGTRLTVL.

This clonotype was detected many times. J is TRBJ2-7 and V is TRBV28; 9 bases align to TRBD1. This CDR3 is built from 12 residues. Germline CDR1 and CDR2: MDHEN and SYDVKM. J was trimmed by 11 bases and V by 7 bases; bases with no gene match: 9. CDR3 nucleotide sequence: TGTGCCAGCAACTCCGCCGACAGGGGGAAGTACTTC. Translating gives CASNSADRGKYF.

The chain has TRBV18 and TRBJ2-7, with D possibly TRBD1 on 6 matching bases. Germline V gives CDR1 KGHSH, CDR2 LQKENI. The CDR3 length is 14 residues. With 3 bases removed from V and 2 bases from J, the gap between germline ends came to 11 bases. The CDR3 DNA reads TGTGCCAGCTCACCCTTACAGGGTGCCTACGAGCAGTACTTC. It yields the protein CASSPLQGAYEQYF.

This clonotype was counted ten times or more. V usage is TRBV5-4 and J usage is TRBJ2-7, with a weak D call TRBD2 (6 bases). The CDR3 contains 13 residues. The V gene's germline CDR1 is SGHNT and CDR2 YYREEE (reference sequence). Trimming cost V 9 bases and J 5 bases, with 18 bases left between them. The CDR3 region has the DNA TGTGCCACCAGACTACCTAGCGAGCACGAGCAGTACTTC. This translates into CATRLPSEHEQYF. Based on the CDR3 plus reference TRBV5-4 and TRBJ2-7, the full variable domain is ETGVTQSPTHLIKTRGQQVTLRCSSQSGHNTVSWYQQALGQGPQFIFQYYREEENGRGNFPPRFSGLQFPNYSSELNVNALELDDSALYLCATRLPSEHEQYFGPGTRLTVT.

The chain recombines TRBV12-5 with TRBJ1-3; D is possibly TRBD1 (5 bases). This CDR3 region has 16 residues. Germline V gene data show CDR1 as LGHNT and CDR2 as FRNRAP. Deletions cut 1 base from V and 0 bases from J, with 10 bases between. The CDR3 loop is CASGLAGPPSGNTIYF. The CDR3 coding sequence is TGTGCTAGTGGTTTGGCAGGGCCTCCCTCTGGAAACACCATATATTTT.

In this sample, this clonotype turned up many times. The junction shows a germline mismatch at one end, possibly a read error. This sequence joins TRBV7-7 and TRBJ2-3, with 10 bases that match TRBD2. The CDR3 sequence is 13 residues long. Looked up from germline, CDR1 is SSHAT and CDR2 is FNYEAQ (reference sequence). In DNA, the CDR3 is TGTGCTAGCAGCCCCGGGCCTAGCGGGGGCCAGTATTTT. Translating gives CASSPGPSGGQYF.

This clonotype was seen a few times. This rearrangement joins TRBV25-1 to TRBJ2-5; D ambiguous. Germline V CDR1 and CDR2: MGHDK, SYGVNS. Between the trimmed V and J ends, which lost 1 base and 3 bases, there was a span of 12 bases. This CDR3 comprises 15 residues. Here the CDR3 reads CASSEWATKEETQYF. DNA for the CDR3: TGTGCCAGCAGTGAATGGGCGACAAAAGAAGAGACCCAGTACTTC.

This clonotype was picked up a small number of times. The CDR3 sequence is CASSPVGTGAVQYGYTF. In DNA, the CDR3 is TGTGCCAGCAGCCCAGTGGGCACAGGGGCCGTTCAGTACGGCTACACCTTC. The chain employs TRBV11-2 and TRBJ1-2; 7 bases are a match to TRBD1. The V gene end was trimmed by 5 bases and the J gene end by 8 bases; junction bases not matched to a gene: 20. Germline V gene data show CDR1 as SGHAT and CDR2 as FQNNGV. The CDR3 is 17 residues long.

This chain uses TRBV20-1 with TRBJ2-7; 14 nucleotides match TRBD2. V lost 1 base to trimming and J lost 3 bases; unmatched junction nucleotides: 5. CDR3 length: 16 amino acids. Germline V lookup: CDR1 DFQATT, CDR2 SNEGSKA (reference sequence). Here the CDR3 DNA reads TGCAGTGCTAGAGCACCGGGACTAGCGGGGGACTACGAGCAGTACTTC. Protein product: CSARAPGLAGDYEQYF.

Ten or more counts support this clonotype. V usage is TRBV9 and J usage is TRBJ2-3; D is undetermined. The CDR3 spans 12 residues. Germline CDR1 and CDR2: SGDLS and YYNGEE. V shed 4 bases and J shed 7 bases, with 10 bases lying between them. CDR3 loop: CASSQDLNTQYF. Here the CDR3 DNA reads TGTGCCAGCAGCCAGGACCTAAATACGCAGTATTTT.

This clonotype was counted only a few times. The V call is TRBV30, the J call TRBJ1-5; 7 nucleotides line up with TRBD1. There are 12 residues in the CDR3. In germline, CDR1 is GTSNPN, CDR2 SVGIG (reference sequence). J was trimmed by 8 bases and V by 1 base; bases with no gene match: 2. The CDR3 DNA reads as TGTGCCTGGAGTGACAGGGGAAAGCCCCAGCATTTT. Its translation is CAWSDRGKPQHF.